These 6 T cell receptor beta chains share one sample of origin, sequenced in a study of regulatory T cells in long-lasting Graves disease. For TCR beta, libraries came from iRepertoire HTBI primers and Arm-PCR of CDR3 regions. TCRdb re-derived calls from the multiplex PCR reads in MiXCR, one entry per CDR3 protein. The sample contains 400,000 to 450,000 distinct CDR3 sequences, around 15% of which appear only once. The time point is: newly diagnosed GD, antithyroid drugs for less than 3 months. TCR sequences were obtained from RNA taken from PBMCs. This same sample was also part of a study on T cells in Graves' hyperthyroidism and ophthalmopathy.

Specimen: peripheral blood mononuclear cells (PBMCs), collected at new diagnosis, from a patient treated with antithyroid drugs. The receptors originated from a woman in her twenties or thirties with Graves disease.

The chain carries TRBV27 and TRBJ2-7, with unresolved D. The CDR3 extends over 13 amino acids. CDR1 is MNHEY and CDR2 is SMNVEV in the germline V gene (reference sequence). Trimming shortened V by 8 bases and J by 1 base, and 12 bases separated the two germline ends. As DNA, the CDR3 is TGTGCCAGCCGACGACCGGGTTCCTACGAGCAGTACTTC. Amino acids: CASRRPGSYEQYF.

The gene calls are TRBV20-1 and TRBJ1-5; TRBD1 is a possible D gene (5 bases). Deletions cut 2 bases from V and 4 bases from J, with 12 bases between. The germline gives CDR1 DFQATT, CDR2 SNEGSKA (reference sequence). CDR3 length equals 14 residues. CDR3 region: CSARKLAGNQPQHF. In DNA form, the CDR3 reads TGCAGTGCTAGAAAACTGGCAGGGAATCAGCCCCAGCATTTT.

Many counts were recorded for this clonotype. The chain employs TRBV6-2 or TRBV6-3 and TRBJ1-1; possible D gene TRBD1, 6 bases. The CDR3 covers 14 residues. V lost 2 bases and J lost 4, with 11 bases in between. Germline V gene sequence: CDR1 MNHEY, CDR2 SVGEGT. As DNA, the CDR3 is TGTGCCAGCAGTTACGGCAGGGGAGGCACTGAAGCTTTCTTT. Its protein product is CASSYGRGGTEAFF.

This clonotype was recorded at least ten times. The gene calls are TRBV20-1 and TRBJ2-7; D is ambiguous. There are 12 residues in the CDR3. Trimming cost V 4 bases and J 2 bases, with 9 bases left between them. CDR1 is DFQATT, CDR2 SNEGSKA, per germline (reference sequence). The DNA of the CDR3 is TGCAGTGCTACCATATACCCCTACGAGCAGTACTTC. It yields the protein CSATIYPYEQYF.

This clonotype was seen repeatedly, ten times or more. The chain uses TRBV2 and TRBJ1-1, with unresolved D. CDR1 and CDR2 (germline): SNHLY, FYNNEI. The CDR3 has 13 residues. V lost 8 bases to trimming and J lost 3 bases, with 13 bases between them. For the CDR3, the DNA is TGTGCCAGCCAGGAAGGAACAGACACTGAAGCTTTCTTT. Amino acids: CASQEGTDTEAFF.

The sample holds a few counts of this clonotype. This sequence joins TRBV6-2 or TRBV6-3 and TRBJ2-2; tentative D call: TRBD2 (5 bases). Trimming took off 6 bases at V and 7 bases at J, with 12 bases between the two ends. Per the germline V gene, CDR1 is MNHEY and CDR2 is SVGEGT. CDR3 length equals 13 residues. The CDR3 loop reads CASRRDGGGELFF. CDR3 coding DNA: TGTGCCAGCAGACGGGATGGAGGCGGGGAGCTGTTTTTT.